This entry lists 16 T cell receptor beta chains sequenced from one sample in a study of cytomegalovirus exposure and HLA in healthy donors. PCR was performed using 60 Vbeta and 13 Jbeta primers. The method was immunoSEQ multiplex PCR; TCRdb's version includes in-frame clones alone and lacks a portion of them. The sample carries about 120,000 clones, roughly four fifths recorded once. Sequenced: PBMCs. These receptors all come from a man aged 40-55 years in good health and CMV-seronegative.

This clone was observed a few times. This chain joins TRBV19 and TRBJ2-3; a weak D match, TRBD2 (5 bases). CDR1 is LNHDA, CDR2 SQIVND, per germline (reference sequence). V gave up 4 bases and J gave up 5 bases, with 10 bases separating them. This CDR3 comprises 13 residues. The CDR3 loop is CASSTSGVDTQYF. Written as DNA, the CDR3 is TGTGCCAGTAGTACCAGCGGCGTAGATACGCAGTATTTT.

As regards this clone: Its ends do not fully match the called genes, so a read error is possible. Other DNA sequences of this sample code for an identical CDR3. The DNA for the CDR3 is TGTGCTAGCAGCGGTAGATCCACCTACGAGCAGTACTTC. Amino acids: CASSGRSTYEQYF. The chain combines TRBV11-3 with TRBJ2-7, with a tentative D call TRBD2 (5 bases). The germline gives CDR1 SGHNT, CDR2 YENEEA. There are 13 residues in the CDR3.

This clone was seen a few times. The rearrangement joins TRBV19 to TRBJ1-1, with unresolved D. V lost 1 base to trimming and J lost 4 bases, with 10 bases between them. This CDR3 is 14 amino acids long. Per germline, CDR1 LNHDA and CDR2 SQIVND (reference sequence). CDR3 residues: CASSIVSVGTEAFF. CDR3 DNA: TGTGCCAGTAGTATAGTTTCAGTTGGCACTGAAGCTTTCTTT.

The V and J genes are TRBV4-3 and TRBJ2-1, with 8 bases fitting TRBD2. Germline V CDR1 and CDR2: LGHNA, YSLEER. This CDR3 region has 17 residues. V lost 1 base and J lost 3; bases outside the gene matches: 8. CDR3: CASSQVRSGSNYNEQFF. As DNA, the CDR3 is TGCGCCAGCAGCCAAGTCCGAAGCGGGAGTAACTACAATGAGCAGTTCTTC.

CDR3 nucleotide sequence: TGTGCCAGCAGCGTAGATGGAGGCACAGATACGCAGTATTTT. Translating gives CASSVDGGTDTQYF. V gene TRBV9 combines with J gene TRBJ2-3; D not resolved. The V and J ends lost 0 bases and 1 base respectively, with 6 bases between them. The length of the CDR3 is 14 residues. Germline V lookup: CDR1 SGDLS, CDR2 YYNGEE.

The gene calls are TRBV5-5 and TRBJ2-5; 8 nucleotides align to TRBD2. CDR1 is SGHKS, CDR2 YYEKEE, per germline (reference sequence). This CDR3 is built from 15 residues. After removal of 4 bases from V and 0 bases from J, the junction contained 5 bases not matched to a gene. The CDR3 DNA is TGTGCCAGCAGCCGGGAGGGGGTGTACCAAGAGACCCAGTACTTC. It codes for CASSREGVYQETQYF. Variable domain in full (rest from reference TRBV5-5 and TRBJ2-5): DAGVTQSPTHLIKTRGQQVTLRCSPISGHKSVSWYQQVLGQGPQFIFQYYEKEERGRGNFPDRFSARQFPNYSSELNVNALLLGDSALYLCASSREGVYQETQYFGPGTRLLVL.

The chain uses TRBV9 and TRBJ1-4; D is perhaps TRBD1 (5 bases). V dropped 0 bases and J dropped 9 bases, with 15 bases sitting between them. This CDR3 comprises 15 residues. From germline, CDR1 is SGDLS and CDR2 YYNGEE. The CDR3 region has the DNA TGTGCCAGCAGCGTAGATGGGGGGTCGAATAAAAAACTGTTTTTT. It is translated as CASSVDGGSNKKLFF.

A single count supports this clone. The genes are TRBV9 and TRBJ2-2; D gene unclear. CDR3 length: 17 amino acids. Germline V gives CDR1 SGDLS, CDR2 YYNGEE. V shed 0 bases and J shed 0 bases, with 12 bases lying between them. CDR3 sequence reads: CASSVERDLTNTGELFF. The CDR3 bases are TGTGCCAGCAGCGTAGAGAGAGACTTGACGAACACCGGGGAGCTGTTTTTT.

Regarding this clone: An end of the junction differs from the germline gene, which may be a read error. The genes are TRBV5-1 and TRBJ2-7; D is perhaps TRBD1 (5 bases). This CDR3 has 14 residues. Germline V gene data show CDR1 as SGHRS and CDR2 as YFSETQ. This CDR3 is CASRTRAGFYEQCF. The CDR3 DNA follows: TGCGCCAGCAGGACCCGAGCAGGGTTCTACGAGCAGTGCTTC.

The V call is TRBV7-3, the J call TRBJ2-1; weak D call: TRBD1 (5 bases). In germline, CDR1 is SGHTA, CDR2 FQGTGA. This CDR3 region has 14 residues. V shed 5 bases and J shed 2 bases, with 10 bases lying between them. As DNA, the CDR3 is TGTGCCAGCAGCCTGGGGCAGACCTACAATGAGCAGTTCTTC. Translating it yields CASSLGQTYNEQFF.

This clone has just a few counts. The J gene is TRBJ2-2, the V gene TRBV5-4; 8 bases map to TRBD1. Germline-derived CDR1 and CDR2 are SGHNT and YYREEE (reference sequence). The CDR3 extends over 16 amino acids. The V and J ends lost 4 bases and 1 base, in that order; junction bases with no gene match: 6. The CDR3 DNA follows: TGTGCCAGCAGCCCTTGGGGGACAGGGAACACCGGGGAGCTGTTTTTT. Protein sequence: CASSPWGTGNTGELFF.

This clone was observed a few times. V usage is TRBV7-2 and J usage is TRBJ2-3, with TRBD2 as a possible D gene (5 bases). Trimming took off 4 bases at V and 4 bases at J, with 18 bases between the two ends. This CDR3 is 16 amino acids long. Germline loops: CDR1 SGHTA, CDR2 FQGNSA. The CDR3 nucleotides are TGTGCCAGCAGCTACTCTCGCGGCGGGCGTGCAGATACGCAGTATTTT. It codes for CASSYSRGGRADTQYF.

This sequence joins TRBV7-8 and TRBJ2-7, with 7 bases identical to TRBD1. Germline V gene lookup returns CDR1 SGHVS and CDR2 FQNEAQ. The CDR3 covers 13 residues. Trimming cost V 5 bases and J 3 bases; bases outside gene matches: 4. The CDR3 region has the DNA TGTGCCAGCAGCACCAGACAGGGCTACGAGCAGTACTTC. It specifies CASSTRQGYEQYF.

This chain links TRBV27 with TRBJ2-2; TRBD1 might be the D (6 bases). This CDR3 comprises 14 residues. The V end lost 7 bases, the J end lost 9 bases, and 18 bases lay between the germline ends. Per the germline V gene, CDR1 is MNHEY and CDR2 is SMNVEV (reference sequence). The CDR3 DNA reads TGTGCCAGCACCTTAGGGGGTAACCACAGGGAGCTGTTTTTT. Translating it yields CASTLGGNHRELFF.

V gene TRBV6-1 combines with J gene TRBJ2-2; D is perhaps TRBD2 (6 bases). This CDR3 has 15 residues. CDR1 and CDR2 from the germline V gene are MNHNS and SASEGT. Trimming pared 6 bases from V and 2 bases from J, leaving 13 bases between. DNA of the CDR3: TGTGCCAGCAGGGGGGGTACGGCTAACACCGGGGAGCTGTTTTTT. Protein sequence: CASRGGTANTGELFF.

The genes are TRBV27 and TRBJ1-2, with D possibly TRBD1 on 5 matching bases. Per germline, CDR1 MNHEY and CDR2 SMNVEV (reference sequence). There are 13 residues in the CDR3. Deletions cut 2 bases from V and 4 bases from J, with 8 bases between. For the CDR3, the DNA is TGTGCCAGCAGTTTAACCCAGGGCTATGGCTACACCTTC. It specifies CASSLTQGYGYTF.